These T cell receptor beta chains were read from a single sample in a study of blood T cell repertoires in COVID-19. Sequencing was performed with immunoSEQ multiplex PCR; in TCRdb, only in-frame clones are kept and a portion is missing. The sample contains about 150,000 clones, about 85% of which appear only once. Sequencing used PBMCs or T cells enriched from blood (not recorded which). Receptors originate from a middle-aged woman who had been exposed to COVID-19. Both conserved end residues are part of each CDR3. A D gene is named only where the DNA matches it firmly. Clone size, where shown, is once, few, many, or a class for clones that have expanded.

>few|TRBV6-6|TRBJ2-2|NA
TGTGCCAGCAGTTACTCGGCTAGTTCCGGGGAGCTGTTTTTT
CASSYSASSGELFF
>NA|TRBV18|TRBJ1-3|NA
TGTGCCAGCTCACCACCGGCAGGCCGCTCTGGAAACACCATATATTTT
CASSPPAGRSGNTIYF
>NA|TRBV14|TRBJ2-1|NA
TGTGCCAGCAGCCAAGTCTCAACTTGGAGGCTATACAATGAGCAGTTCTTC
CASSQVSTWRLYNEQFF
>NA|TRBV19|TRBJ2-2|TRBD1
TGTGCCAGTAGCGCCGGGACAGGGAGTACCGGGGAGCTGTTTTTT
CASSAGTGSTGELFF
>NA|TRBV3-1/TRBV3-2|TRBJ1-1|NA
TGTGCCAGCAGCGCGTGGGACAACCCAAACACTGAAGCTTTCTTT
CASSAWDNPNTEAFF
>NA|TRBV14|TRBJ1-2|TRBD1
TGTGCCAGCAGCTTTTCAGACAGGGTCTATGGCTACACCTTC
CASSFSDRVYGYTF
>NA|TRBV9|TRBJ2-7|NA
TGTGCCAGCAGCGTAGGTAAGGGGTCCAACCCCTACGAGCAGTACTTC
CASSVGKGSNPYEQYF
>NA|TRBV5-1|TRBJ2-7|NA
TGCGCCAGCAGCTTGGGAGGGGGATCCTACGAGCAGTACTTC
CASSLGGGSYEQYF
>once|TRBV19|TRBJ2-1|NA
TGTGCCAGTAGTGTTCGTTCCAGCAATGAGCAGTTCTTC
CASSVRSSNEQFF
>NA|TRBV11-2|TRBJ2-1|NA
TGTGCCAGCAGCCATACGGGACACAACAATGAGCAGTTCTTC
CASSHTGHNNEQFF
>NA|TRBV29-1|TRBJ2-1|TRBD2
TGCAGCGTTGGTATCACTAGCGGAGGGAGTAGGAATGAGCAGTTCTTC
CSVGITSGGSRNEQFF
>once|TRBV7-3|TRBJ1-2|NA
TGTGCCAGCAGCTTACAAGGAGACTATGGCTACACCTTC
CASSLQGDYGYTF
>NA|TRBV29-1|TRBJ2-2|TRBD2
TGCAGCGTTGAAACGGCTAGCGGGAGATCTAACACCGGGGAGCTGTTTTTT
CSVETASGRSNTGELFF
>NA|TRBV3-1/TRBV3-2|TRBJ2-1|TRBD2
TGTGCCAGCAGCCAAGGACTAGCCCACGCCTACAATGAGCAGTTCTTC
CASSQGLAHAYNEQFF
>NA|TRBV27|TRBJ2-7|TRBD2
TGTGCCAGCAGTCCGCTTAAGAGGACTAGCGCCTACGAGCAGTACTTC
CASSPLKRTSAYEQYF
>NA|TRBV10-3|TRBJ1-2|TRBD1
TGTGCCATCAGTGTCGGGGGACAGGGGGCACCTAACTATGGCTACACCTTC
CAISVGGQGAPNYGYTF
>NA|TRBV18|TRBJ2-5|TRBD1
TGTGCCAGCTCACCAGGGACAGGGGAAGAGACCCAGTACTTC
CASSPGTGEETQYF
>NA|TRBV28|TRBJ1-5|TRBD1
TGTGCCAGCAGTACCGGGACAGGGGATAGTCTGAGCAATCAGCCCCAGCATTTT
CASSTGTGDSLSNQPQHF
>NA|TRBV27|TRBJ1-5|TRBD1
TGTGCCAGCAGACGGGACAGGGATCAGCCCCAGCATTTT
CASRRDRDQPQHF
>NA|TRBV2|TRBJ1-5|NA
TGTGCCAGCATGCCTCCAGGGTACAATCAGCCCCAGCATTTT
CASMPPGYNQPQHF
>NA|TRBV7-2|TRBJ2-5|TRBD2
TGTGCCAGCAGCTTAGGCGGGAGGTACCAAGAGACCCAGTACTTC
CASSLGGRYQETQYF
>NA|TRBV5-5|TRBJ2-3|TRBD2
TGTGCCAGCAGCCCCTTAACGGGGGGGGAATATTTT
CASSPLTGGEYF
>few|TRBV29-1|TRBJ2-1|NA
TGCAGCGTTGAAATTGGGCGTAATGAGCAGTTCTTC
CSVEIGRNEQFF
>once|TRBV28|TRBJ1-5|TRBD1
TGTGCCAGCAGTTTATTAAAAGGGGGCTTGGACAATCAGCCCCAGCATTTT
CASSLLKGGLDNQPQHF
>NA|TRBV7-9|TRBJ2-1|NA
TGTGCCAGCAGCTTGAGGGTTGAGCAGTTCTTC
CASSLRVEQFF
>NA|TRBV4-1|TRBJ2-7|NA
TGCGCCAGCAGCCCATGGGGGCTGACAAACGACGAGCAGTACTTC
CASSPWGLTNDEQYF